The 21 T cell receptor beta chains given below trace back to one sample, sequenced in a study of T cells after yellow fever vaccination. TCRdb reanalysed the 5' RACE reads using MiXCR and keeps one entry per CDR3 protein. The sample gives 200,000 to 300,000 distinct CDR3 sequences, more than 6.5% of which show up once; approximately 1.1% is in the top ten. The source material was CD4+ T cells sorted from PBMCs, sampled on the day of the yellow fever booster vaccination. The receptor set was obtained from a man aged 25-40 years who received the YFV17D yellow fever vaccine.

This rearrangement joins TRBV3-1 to TRBJ2-2; the match to TRBD2 covers 8 bases. The trim removed 4 bases at V and 4 bases at J, leaving 2 bases unmatched. Per germline, CDR1 LGHDT and CDR2 YNNKEL (reference sequence). This CDR3 region has 14 residues. The DNA of the CDR3 is TGTGCCAGCAGCCCAGCGGGGGCCACCGGGGAGCTGTTTTTT. This translates into CASSPAGATGELFF.

This clonotype occurred a few times. V and J are TRBV6-5 and TRBJ2-1, with D perhaps TRBD2 (6 bases). Germline values: CDR1 MNHEY, CDR2 SVGAGI. Between the trimmed V and J ends, which lost 2 bases and 4 bases, there was a span of 9 bases. CDR3 length: 14 amino acids. The CDR3 DNA is TGTGCCAGCAGTTACACGGGAGAGTACAATGAGCAGTTCTTC. Its protein product is CASSYTGEYNEQFF.

This clonotype was observed many times. The chain is built from TRBV20-1 and TRBJ1-2; the match to TRBD1 covers 7 bases. The germline gives CDR1 DFQATT, CDR2 SNEGSKA (reference sequence). This CDR3 is built from 14 residues. V dropped 5 bases and J dropped 5; count of bases not matched to a gene: 11. The chain's CDR3 is CSAPPEPGQYGYTF. The CDR3 bases are TGCAGTGCTCCCCCTGAACCGGGACAGTATGGCTACACCTTC.

V is TRBV7-6 and J is TRBJ1-4; 8 positions match TRBD1. Per the germline V gene, CDR1 is SGHVS and CDR2 is FNYEAQ. J lost 6 bases, V lost 5 bases, and 8 bases had no gene match. This CDR3 has 15 amino acids. The CDR3 nucleotides are TGTGCCAGCAGCCTTGGACAGGGCTGGGATGAAAAACTGTTTTTT. It specifies CASSLGQGWDEKLFF.

V gene TRBV5-5 combines with J gene TRBJ1-5; a weak D match, TRBD1 (6 bases). Trimming took off 0 bases at V and 4 bases at J, with 14 bases between the two ends. The germline gives CDR1 SGHKS, CDR2 YYEKEE (reference sequence). This CDR3 is 16 amino acids long. The CDR3 coding sequence is TGTGCCAGCAGCTTGGGGGCAGGGACAAAAAATCAGCCCCAGCATTTT. It translates to CASSLGAGTKNQPQHF.

This clonotype was picked up a small number of times. The genes are TRBV7-2 and TRBJ2-3; 8 positions match TRBD2. Per germline, CDR1 SGHTA and CDR2 FQGNSA. This CDR3 has 15 residues. V lost 5 bases, J lost 4 bases, and 8 bases stayed unmatched. CDR3 sequence (DNA): TGTGCCAGCAGCCCCGGGAGGGCGGACGCAGATACGCAGTATTTT. It yields the protein CASSPGRADADTQYF.

This clonotype was counted ten times or more. The chain joins TRBV4-2 to TRBJ2-7, with TRBD2 matching over 7 bases. The CDR3 is 14 residues long. V dropped 1 base and J dropped 2; count of bases not matched to a gene: 2. Germline V lookup: CDR1 LGHNA, CDR2 YNFKEQ. The CDR3 spells CASSQGGRAYEQYF. For the CDR3, the DNA is TGTGCCAGCAGCCAAGGCGGGAGAGCCTACGAGCAGTACTTC.

There are a few counts of this clonotype. The chain carries TRBV6-5 and TRBJ1-1, with a weak D call TRBD1 (6 bases). Germline V gene lookup returns CDR1 MNHEY and CDR2 SVGAGI. Between the trimmed V and J ends, which lost 0 bases and 9 bases, there was a span of 17 bases. The CDR3 runs to 15 residues. Here the CDR3 reads CASSYSGTGQTKAFF. The CDR3 nucleotides are TGTGCCAGCAGTTACTCGGGGACGGGACAAACGAAAGCTTTCTTT.

This clonotype was picked up a small number of times. V is TRBV7-2 and J is TRBJ2-1, with a tentative D call TRBD2 (6 bases). Trimming cost V 0 bases and J 8 bases, with 11 bases left between them. Germline V gives CDR1 SGHTA, CDR2 FQGNSA. This CDR3 comprises 14 residues. The chain's CDR3 is CASSLARLVDEQFF. The CDR3, as DNA: TGTGCCAGCAGCTTAGCGAGACTAGTCGATGAGCAGTTCTTC.

The genes are TRBV28 and TRBJ2-7, with TRBD2 matching 10 bases. There are 12 residues in the CDR3. V gave up 7 bases and J gave up 3 bases; unmatched junction bases: 0. Looked up from germline, CDR1 is MDHEN and CDR2 is SYDVKM. The CDR3 nucleotides are TGTGCCAGCACTAGCGGGAGCTACGAGCAGTACTTC. This gives the protein CASTSGSYEQYF. Based on the CDR3 plus reference TRBV28 and TRBJ2-7, the full variable domain is DVKVTQSSRYLVKRTGEKVFLECVQDMDHENMFWYRQDPGLGLRLIYFSYDVKMKEKGDIPEGYSVSREKKERFSLILESASTNQTSMYLCASTSGSYEQYFGPGTRLTVT.

This clonotype has only a few counts. CDR3 sequence: CASSLEWANTEAFF. For the CDR3, the DNA is TGCGCCAGCAGCTTGGAGTGGGCGAACACTGAAGCTTTCTTT. This rearrangement joins TRBV5-1 to TRBJ1-1, with no clear D. The germline V and J ends were trimmed by 0 bases and 1 base, with 7 bases remaining between them. The CDR3 is 14 residues long. Per germline, CDR1 SGHRS and CDR2 YFSETQ.

This clonotype occurred a few times. The V and J genes are TRBV18 and TRBJ2-7; TRBD2 is a possible D gene (6 bases). This CDR3 has 15 residues. CDR1 KGHSH and CDR2 LQKENI come from the germline V gene. V was clipped by 1 base and J by 2 bases, with 12 bases between them. For the CDR3, the DNA is TGTGCCAGCTCACCACAGGAGGCGGGACCCTACGAGCAGTACTTC. Its translation: CASSPQEAGPYEQYF.

This clonotype was recorded at least ten times. The chain employs TRBV4-3 and TRBJ2-1, with D possibly being TRBD1 (5 bases). Trimming shortened V by 0 bases and J by 13 bases, and 10 bases separated the two germline ends. This CDR3 is 12 amino acids long. Germline V lookup: CDR1 LGHNA, CDR2 YSLEER. This CDR3 reads CASSQDRGSQFF. The CDR3 DNA follows: TGCGCCAGCAGCCAAGATAGGGGCTCCCAGTTCTTC.

The chain recombines TRBV10-2 with TRBJ1-5; maybe TRBD1 (6 bases). V gave up 6 bases and J gave up 0 bases, with 12 bases separating them. The CDR3 is 15 amino acids. CDR1 is WSHSY, CDR2 SAAADI, per germline. CDR3 amino acids: CASRRTANSNQPQHF. Here the CDR3 DNA reads TGCGCCAGCAGACGGACAGCTAATAGCAATCAGCCCCAGCATTTT.

This clonotype was recorded at least ten times. This chain uses TRBV7-2 with TRBJ2-5; 14 positions agree with TRBD2. J lost 4 bases, V lost 5 bases, and 9 bases had no gene match. CDR1 and CDR2 (germline): SGHTA, FQGNSA. The CDR3 spans 17 residues. The CDR3 nucleotides are TGTGCCAGCAGCCCCCAAATCGGACTAGCGGGAGGAGAGACCCAGTACTTC. This sequence encodes CASSPQIGLAGGETQYF. Full variable domain (missing parts from reference TRBV7-2 and TRBJ2-5): GAGVSQSPSNKVTEKGKDVELRCDPISGHTALYWYRQSLGQGLEFLIYFQGNSAPDKSGLPSDRFSAERTGGSVSTLTIQRTQQEDSAVYLCASSPQIGLAGGETQYFGPGTRLLVL.

The rearrangement joins TRBV15 to TRBJ1-4, with D perhaps TRBD1 (5 bases). V lost 0 bases to trimming and J lost 5 bases, with 16 bases between them. The length of the CDR3 is 17 residues. Germline loops: CDR1 LNHNV, CDR2 YYDKDF (reference sequence). CDR3 nucleotides: TGTGCCACCAGCAGAGATAGGTTCGCGAGGGGAAATGAAAAACTGTTTTTT. Amino acids: CATSRDRFARGNEKLFF.

This clonotype was counted ten times or more. The chain uses TRBV5-1 and TRBJ2-1, with 13 bases fitting TRBD2. This CDR3 has 15 residues. Losses at the gene ends were 3 bases for V and 8 bases for J; bases not matched to a gene: 5. CDR1 is SGHRS and CDR2 is YFSETQ in the germline V gene. CDR3 sequence: CASSSRTSGSYEQFF. Written as DNA, the CDR3 is TGCGCCAGCAGCTCGAGGACTAGCGGGAGCTATGAGCAGTTCTTC.

This clonotype was counted between two and nine times. This chain links TRBV7-2 with TRBJ2-7; TRBD1 agrees at 7 bases. The ends lost 0 bases at V and 6 bases at J; junction bases unmatched: 2. The CDR3 consists of 13 residues. Germline lookup yields CDR1 SGHTA and CDR2 FQGNSA. Here the CDR3 reads CASSLADRSEQYF. CDR3 nucleotides: TGTGCCAGCAGCTTAGCGGACAGGTCCGAGCAGTACTTC. Complete variable domain (other parts from reference TRBV7-2 and TRBJ2-7): GAGVSQSPSNKVTEKGKDVELRCDPISGHTALYWYRQSLGQGLEFLIYFQGNSAPDKSGLPSDRFSAERTGGSVSTLTIQRTQQEDSAVYLCASSLADRSEQYFGPGTRLTVT.

This clonotype was seen a few times. This rearrangement joins TRBV6-2 or TRBV6-3 to TRBJ2-7; 11 bases map to TRBD2. The CDR3 length is 16 residues. J gave up 2 bases and V 6 bases, and 9 bases lay outside the gene matches. Germline V gene lookup returns CDR1 MNHEY and CDR2 SVGEGT. The CDR3 region has the DNA TGTGCCAGCAGGAGACTAGCGGGATTTTTTCCCTACGAGCAGTACTTC. Residues: CASRRLAGFFPYEQYF.

The chain is built from TRBV3-1 and TRBJ2-4, with 9 bases lining up with TRBD1. The CDR3 spans 18 residues. After removal of 4 bases from V and 1 base from J, the junction contained 11 bases not matched to a gene. Germline V lookup: CDR1 LGHDT, CDR2 YNNKEL (reference sequence). The CDR3 region has the DNA TGTGCCAGCAGCCTTCTCCCGCCCGGGACAGGGGCCAAAAACATTCAGTACTTC. Translation gives CASSLLPPGTGAKNIQYF.

The table lists this clonotype with a few counts. The chain is built from TRBV3-1 and TRBJ1-1; D is unresolved. The V gene's germline CDR1 is LGHDT and CDR2 YNNKEL (reference sequence). Between the trimmed V and J ends, which lost 8 bases and 0 bases, there was a span of 4 bases. This CDR3 has 11 amino acids. CDR3 loop: CASGVNTEAFF. Written as DNA, the CDR3 is TGTGCCAGCGGGGTGAACACTGAAGCTTTCTTT.